Listed below are T cell receptor beta chains from one sample, sequenced in a study of blood T cell repertoires in COVID-19. Produced via immunoSEQ multiplex PCR; TCRdb's table is partial and in-frame only. The data show 150,000 to 200,000 clones, roughly 80% seen once. Sequencing was done on a sample of peripheral blood. These receptors all stem from a woman in her 40s with COVID-19, enrolled during active disease. Each CDR3 is given with its conserved first and last residue. Not every row has a clone size; where given, it reads once, few, many or a size class.

-,TRBV7-2,TRBJ2-3,CASSLVGGPGDTQYF
-,TRBV19,TRBJ2-3,CASSIIIGVTDTQYF
once,TRBV20-1,TRBJ2-3,CSASNSGDYTDTQYF
-,TRBV6-5,TRBJ1-1,CASSYPGGTEAFF
-,TRBV3-1/TRBV3-2,TRBJ1-1,CASSLGQGGTEAFF
-,TRBV11-2,TRBJ2-1,CASSLAWASYNEQFF
few,TRBV6-5,TRBJ2-7,CASSPGGTAYEQYF
-,TRBV30,TRBJ1-5,CAWEHGTGSNQPQHF
-,TRBV14,TRBJ1-1,CASSWGGNSGTEAFF
-,TRBV27,TRBJ2-1,CASSYGVGNEQFF
-,TRBV9,TRBJ2-1,CASSGTGGNEQFF
few,TRBV5-1,TRBJ2-2,CASSLGQTNTGELFF
few,TRBV6-5,TRBJ1-5,CASLDRANQPQHF
-,TRBV5-8,TRBJ2-1,CASSMVGFQDEQFF
-,TRBV2,TRBJ2-3,CASSRRLAGTDTQYF
-,TRBV7-2,TRBJ1-5,CASSLEPGGQPQHF
-,TRBV30,TRBJ1-3,CAWIRIGNTIYF
-,TRBV5-1,TRBJ1-2,CASSGGGGYTF
-,TRBV7-8,TRBJ2-2,CASSSGTGVNRNTGELFF
-,TRBV6-4,TRBJ2-1,CASSDPDRGDYNEQFF
once,TRBV3-1/TRBV3-2,TRBJ2-1,CASRPTFLTGPFNNEQFF
-,TRBV6-5,TRBJ1-1,CASSYREITEAFF
-,TRBV5-5,TRBJ1-1,CASSLAIEAFF
-,TRBV19,TRBJ2-7,CASSRQVDSYEQYF
-,TRBV7-2,TRBJ2-7,CASSPSGGAYEQYF
few,TRBV6-5,TRBJ2-1,CASSYATSGAYNEQFF
-,TRBV2,TRBJ1-4,CASRLQGATNEKLFF
few,TRBV5-6,TRBJ2-7,CASSTDRGHEQYF
-,TRBV18,TRBJ2-5,CASSPPLAVQETQYF
-,TRBV27,TRBJ2-6,CASSPSGSGANVLTF
-,TRBV10-2,TRBJ2-1,CASIEIPGLAGSSYNEQFF
-,TRBV5-1,TRBJ2-2,CASRRASGSASGELFF
-,TRBV6-5,TRBJ1-5,CASRGAGGGDQPQHF